These 19 T cell receptor beta chains share one sample of origin, sequenced in a study of cytomegalovirus exposure and HLA in healthy donors. 60 Vbeta and 13 Jbeta primers were used in PCR. Assay used: immunoSEQ multiplex PCR; TCRdb lists only in-frame clones, some missing. The repertoire holds some 65,000 clones, with 62% as singletons. The sequencing sample was made of PBMCs. All receptors derive from a man aged 25 to 40 in good health and CMV-seronegative.

DNA for the CDR3: TGTGCCAGCAGCGTAGGCCAGGCCCATGGCTACACCTTC. It codes for CASSVGQAHGYTF. V and J are TRBV9 and TRBJ1-2; no clear D gene. The CDR3 length is 13 residues. Germline-derived CDR1 and CDR2 are SGDLS and YYNGEE. Trimming pared 0 bases from V and 6 bases from J, leaving 9 bases between.

This chain connects TRBV18 to TRBJ1-1; D not certain. This CDR3 is built from 14 residues. CDR1 is KGHSH and CDR2 is LQKENI in the germline V gene. Between the trimmed V and J ends, which lost 6 bases and 3 bases, there was a span of 14 bases. CDR3 DNA sequence: TGTGCCAGCTCCACACGTTGGGAGGACACTGAAGCTTTCTTT. This sequence encodes CASSTRWEDTEAFF.

CDR3 residues: CASSEGQGDYGYTF. DNA of the CDR3: TGTGCCAGCAGCGAGGGACAGGGGGACTATGGCTACACCTTC. V usage is TRBV7-6 and J usage is TRBJ1-2; 11 bases are a match to TRBD1. Looked up from germline, CDR1 is SGHVS and CDR2 is FNYEAQ. The CDR3 spans 14 residues. The V gene end was trimmed by 5 bases and the J gene end by 3 bases; junction bases not matched to a gene: 2.

J is TRBJ1-2 and V is TRBV6-5, with D maybe TRBD1 (6 bases). Germline V gene data show CDR1 as MNHEY and CDR2 as SVGAGI. The CDR3 covers 14 residues. V was pared by 0 bases and J by 6 bases, with 11 bases between. The CDR3 sequence is CASSYSAGVDGYTF. In nucleotides, the CDR3 is TGTGCCAGCAGTTACTCCGCAGGGGTGGATGGCTACACCTTC.

The V call is TRBV15, the J call TRBJ2-5, with 8 bases fitting TRBD1. Trimming took 5 bases from V and 5 from J; bases not matched to a gene: 1. In germline, CDR1 is LNHNV, CDR2 YYDKDF (reference sequence). The length of the CDR3 is 12 residues. CDR3 protein: CATSGDRETQYF. CDR3 DNA: TGTGCCACCAGCGGGGACAGGGAGACCCAGTACTTC.

This chain links TRBV13 with TRBJ1-6; D remains unclear. Germline lookup yields CDR1 PRHDT and CDR2 FYEKMQ (reference sequence). Trimming removed 5 bases at V and 4 bases at J, with 6 bases between. The CDR3 sequence is 13 residues long. CDR3 residues: CASSVNYNSPLHF. CDR3 bases: TGTGCCAGCAGCGTAAATTATAATTCACCCCTCCACTTT. Using reference TRBV13 and TRBJ1-6 for the parts outside the CDR3, the full variable domain is AAGVIQSPRHLIKEKRETATLKCYPIPRHDTVYWYQQGPGQDPQFLISFYEKMQSDKGSIPDRFSAQQFSDYHSELNMSSLELGDSALYFCASSVNYNSPLHFGNGTRLTVT.

V usage is TRBV6-6 and J usage is TRBJ1-2; 7 nucleotides align to TRBD1. Losses at the gene ends were 5 bases for V and 7 bases for J; bases not matched to a gene: 4. The CDR3 is 12 residues long. Germline CDR1 MNHNY, CDR2 SVGAGI (reference sequence). The CDR3 loop is CASSNRGSGYTF. The CDR3 region has the DNA TGTGCCAGCAGTAACAGGGGCTCTGGCTACACCTTC.

V gene TRBV30 combines with J gene TRBJ1-1, with D possibly being TRBD1 (5 bases). The CDR3 loop spans 13 amino acids. V dropped 5 bases and J dropped 1 base, with 11 bases sitting between them. Germline loops: CDR1 GTSNPN, CDR2 SVGIG (reference sequence). The CDR3, as DNA: TGTGCCTGGGCAGGGTCCAAGAACACTGAAGCTTTCTTT. This encodes CAWAGSKNTEAFF.

The chain combines TRBV5-1 with TRBJ2-7; 10 bases align to TRBD2. This CDR3 spans 14 amino acids. Trimming at V came to 5 bases and at J to 2 bases, leaving 4 bases not matched to a gene. Germline CDR1 reads SGHRS; CDR2 reads YFSETQ. The CDR3: CASSFLAGAYEQYF. Here the CDR3 DNA reads TGCGCCAGCAGTTTTCTAGCGGGGGCCTACGAGCAGTACTTC.

This clone showed up just a few times. This chain uses TRBV4-1 with TRBJ2-7, with 12 bases lining up with TRBD1. V shed 4 bases, J shed 7 bases, and the junction held 8 bases outside the gene matches. Germline V gene data show CDR1 as MGHRA and CDR2 as YSYEKL. This CDR3 has 15 residues. The CDR3 reads CASSRGTGGMGEQYF. CDR3 bases: TGCGCCAGCAGCCGTGGGACAGGGGGCATGGGGGAGCAGTACTTC.

CDR3 protein: CAWSVRREKLFF. The DNA for the CDR3 is TGTGCCTGGAGTGTAAGGAGGGAAAAACTGTTTTTT. The rearrangement uses TRBV30 and TRBJ1-4; D not certain. This CDR3 has 12 amino acids. The germline V gene encodes CDR1 GTSNPN and CDR2 SVGIG (reference sequence). V was trimmed by 0 bases and J by 8 bases, leaving 7 bases between them.

This clone was detected a few times. J is TRBJ2-1 and V is TRBV7-6, with TRBD1 matching over 7 bases. In germline, CDR1 is SGHVS, CDR2 FNYEAQ. Losses at the gene ends were 5 bases for V and 10 bases for J; bases not matched to a gene: 5. There are 12 residues in the CDR3. The chain's CDR3 is CASSRGTAEQFF. CDR3 sequence (DNA): TGTGCCAGCAGCCGTGGGACAGCCGAGCAGTTCTTC.

The V gene is TRBV18, the J gene TRBJ1-4, with a tentative D call TRBD1 (6 bases). The CDR3 loop spans 15 amino acids. V was cut by 6 bases and J by 1 base, with 12 bases left in between. Germline V gene data show CDR1 as KGHSH and CDR2 as LQKENI. CDR3 in DNA: TGTGCCAGCTCTCAGATACAGGGAACTAATGAAAAACTGTTTTTT. This encodes CASSQIQGTNEKLFF.

This clone was found a few times. The genes are TRBV6-5 and TRBJ1-2, with TRBD1 as a possible D gene (5 bases). Germline-derived CDR1 and CDR2 are MNHEY and SVGAGI. This CDR3 is 14 amino acids long. V was pared by 2 bases and J by 6 bases, with 13 bases between. The CDR3 coding sequence is TGTGCCAGCAGTTACCGGGCCCAAGGGGATGGCTACACCTTC. It encodes CASSYRAQGDGYTF.

V gene TRBV9 combines with J gene TRBJ2-1; weak D call: TRBD2 (6 bases). CDR3 size: 16 residues. The ends were cut back, 0 bases at V and 5 bases at J, with 15 bases in the middle. The germline gives CDR1 SGDLS, CDR2 YYNGEE. In DNA, the CDR3 is TGTGCCAGCAGCGTAGTCCCCGTGGGGGGAGACAATGAGCAGTTCTTC. Translated: CASSVVPVGGDNEQFF.

This chain uses TRBV6-6 with TRBJ1-1, with D perhaps matching TRBD1 (5 bases). Germline V gene sequence: CDR1 MNHNY, CDR2 SVGAGI (reference sequence). This CDR3 has 14 residues. V shed 4 bases and J shed 1 base, with 10 bases lying between them. The CDR3 loop reads CASSLVGGNTEAFF. In nucleotides, the CDR3 is TGTGCCAGCAGTTTGGTCGGGGGGAACACTGAAGCTTTCTTT.

The chain is built from TRBV29-1 and TRBJ2-5; no reliable D call. Judging by the DNA end, TRBJ2-7 fits better; the J call may be wrong. The CDR3 has 11 residues. Germline assignment: CDR1 SQVTM and CDR2 ANQGSEA. The CDR3 nucleotides are TGCAGCGTTGTAACAGCCTACGAGCAGTACTTC. Amino acid sequence: CSVVTAYEQYF.

This clone was observed a few times. This chain uses TRBV30 with TRBJ2-5, with 10 nucleotides matching TRBD2. Germline trimming cut 5 bases from V and 9 bases from J; bases unmatched to any gene: 15. Germline V CDR1 and CDR2: GTSNPN, SVGIG (reference sequence). The CDR3 spans 15 residues. CDR3 amino acids: CAWALGAGGLRAQYF. CDR3 DNA sequence: TGTGCCTGGGCTCTAGGAGCGGGGGGGCTCAGGGCCCAGTACTTC. The full variable domain, with the rest looked up from reference TRBV30 and TRBJ2-5, is SQTIHQWPATLVQPVGSPLSLECTVEGTSNPNLYWYRQAAGRGLQLLFYSVGIGQISSEVPQNLSASRPQDRQFILSSKKLLLSDSGFYLCAWALGAGGLRAQYFGPGTRLLVL.

In this sample, this clone turned up a few times. The chain uses TRBV19 and TRBJ1-6, with D maybe TRBD1 (6 bases). The CDR3 is 16 residues long. Germline V lookup: CDR1 LNHDA, CDR2 SQIVND (reference sequence). Trimming removed 4 bases at V and 8 bases at J, with 18 bases between. The chain's CDR3 is CASSTGGKGGYSPLHF. CDR3 sequence (DNA): TGTGCCAGTAGTACAGGAGGTAAAGGGGGATATTCACCCCTCCACTTT.